The 2 T cell receptor beta chains below come from one sample, sequenced in a study of long-term antiretroviral therapy in people with HIV (dated by TCRdb to 2022 to 2024). The immunoSEQ hsTCRB v3.0 assay was used at survey level resolution for TRB variable region sequencing. In TCRdb, the immuneACCESS table is reduced to in-frame sequences with V and J assigned. These tables do not hold every clone; where another copy was compared, an unresolved V gene accounts for under half, and the others remain unexplained. In all, the sample holds more than 25,000 clones, and roughly nine tenths of those were seen once. The biggest ten clones account for under 1.3% of the sample. Sequenced material: unsorted PBMCs, taken 2 years after starting antiretroviral therapy. The origin of the receptors is a man in his fifties with HIV.

The gene calls are TRBV7-2 and TRBJ1-6; no clear D gene. Trimming shortened V by 1 base and J by 7 bases, and 5 bases separated the two germline ends. The CDR3 is 13 residues long. Germline CDR1 reads SGHTA; CDR2 reads FQGNSA. In DNA form, the CDR3 reads TGTGCCAGCAGCTTAGGCAGCAATTCACCCCTCCACTTT. Protein sequence: CASSLGSNSPLHF.

V is TRBV2 and J is TRBJ2-7; 11 bases match TRBD1. The V gene end was trimmed by 4 bases and the J gene end by 6 bases; junction bases not matched to a gene: 8. Germline CDR1 reads SNHLY; CDR2 reads FYNNEI. The CDR3 covers 15 residues. The CDR3 DNA sequence: TGTGCCAGCAGTGTGGACAGGGGGCGGGGAGGCGAGCAGTACTTC. Amino acid sequence: CASSVDRGRGGEQYF. The full variable domain, its missing parts supplied by reference TRBV2 and TRBJ2-7, is EPEVTQTPSHQVTQMGQEVILRCVPISNHLYFYWYRQILGQKVEFLVSFYNNEISEKSEIFDDQFSVERPDGSNFTLKIRSTKLEDSAMYFCASSVDRGRGGEQYFGPGTRLTVT.